The rows below give T cell receptor beta chains drawn from one sample of a study of identifying expanded T cells in peripheral blood. Some clones are missing from TCRdb's copy, which holds only in-frame ones; the method was immunoSEQ multiplex PCR. The top ten clones hold under 6.5% of a sample with about 94,000 clones, roughly 88% of them seen once. The sample consisted of blood. These TCRs come from a person aged 18 to 75 in good health. The CDR3 runs from the conserved cysteine through the conserved F or W. D genes are given only for firm matches. Expanded clones get a size class; other rows say once, few or many, or leave the size out.

TRBV5-1	NA	TRBD1	CASSLQGEKGEKLFF
TRBV6-6	NA	NA	CASRTGANEQFF
TRBV5-5	NA	NA	CASSSRGPNYGYTF
TRBV15	NA	TRBD1	CATSRRGQGSYNEQFF
TRBV5-6	NA	NA	CASSPGRPLNTGELFF
TRBV19	NA	NA	CASSIFRTANTGELFF
TRBV9	once	NA	CASSVTTSSYNEQFF
TRBV6-5	NA	NA	CASSSFAANTEAFF
TRBV6-6	NA	NA	CASSYSVLTEAFF
TRBV4-1	many	TRBD1	CASSQKGQGNYGYTF
TRBV7-3	NA	TRBD1	CASSSGQNSPLHF
TRBV6-5	NA	NA	CASSRSYRTGNTIYF
TRBV25-1	NA	NA	CASSELGGFRYTF
TRBV5-4	NA	TRBD1	CASSHPNRGGGGYTF
TRBV4-1	NA	TRBD1	CASSRGDRDNYEQYF
TRBV12-5	few	NA	CASGKTLNQPQHF
TRBV11-3	NA	TRBD1	CASSLDRVTEAFF
TRBV18	NA	TRBD1	CASSRTGGENIQYF
TRBV6-6	NA	TRBD2	CASSQKAGAEYF
TRBV10-3	NA	NA	CAISEVGEGTDTQYF
TRBV7-2	once	NA	CASSSSSVAPQHF
TRBV7-3	NA	NA	CASSPYRNTDTQYF
TRBV11-3	once	TRBD1	CASSPGQRGNEKLFF
TRBV9	NA	NA	CASSGRNIGYNEQFF
TRBV7-9	NA	NA	CASSTQGSTDTQYF
TRBV11-2	NA	NA	CASSSRTDQPQHF
TRBV10-3	NA	NA	CAISENRDTTEAFF
TRBV12-5	NA	TRBD1	CASGPGTAATNEKLFF
TRBV30	NA	NA	CAWSETVLYGYTF
TRBV7-7	NA	NA	CASSLDREDTQYF
TRBV29-1	NA	NA	CSAPGMKTEAFF
TRBV7-8	NA	NA	CASSPIKNQPQHF
TRBV10-3	once	NA	CAALQTKNTEAFF
TRBV15	NA	NA	CATSSDYPGDQFF
TRBV19	NA	NA	CASTSVSNEQFF
TRBV28	NA	NA	CASSGTAALREQFF
TRBV7-3	NA	NA	CASSFGQNPQYF
TRBV4-1	NA	TRBD2	CASSPGLAGAWEQYF
TRBV6-5	NA	NA	CASSFGKGGSYGYTF
TRBV11-3	NA	NA	CASSFALIDGPYEQYF
TRBV7-2	NA	NA	CASSTRPGNTEAFF
TRBV7-2	NA	TRBD2	CASSLAEGLVQFF
TRBV19	NA	NA	CASSTGTTGTQYF
TRBV5-1	once	TRBD2	CASSAGTSGGPRETQYF
TRBV29-1	once	NA	CSVEDLGGGNTIYF
TRBV5-4	NA	NA	CASRIGGSLNTEAFF
TRBV19	NA	NA	CASSIVSSYNEQFF
TRBV5-1	NA	NA	CASRRGEVDSGNTIYF